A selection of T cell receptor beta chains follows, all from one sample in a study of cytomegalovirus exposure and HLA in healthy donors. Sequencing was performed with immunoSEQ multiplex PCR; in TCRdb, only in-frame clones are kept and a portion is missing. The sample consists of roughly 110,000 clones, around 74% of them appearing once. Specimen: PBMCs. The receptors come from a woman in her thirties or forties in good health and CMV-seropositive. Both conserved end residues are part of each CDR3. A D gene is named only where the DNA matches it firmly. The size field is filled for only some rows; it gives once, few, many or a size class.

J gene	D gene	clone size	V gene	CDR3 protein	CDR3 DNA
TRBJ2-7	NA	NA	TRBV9	CASSGGTSSSYEQYF	TGTGCCAGCAGCGGGGGGACTTCGAGCTCCTACGAGCAGTACTTC
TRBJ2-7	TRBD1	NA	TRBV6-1	CASRITGASYEQYF	TGTGCCAGCAGGATAACAGGGGCCTCCTACGAGCAGTACTTC
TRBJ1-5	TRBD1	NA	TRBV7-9	CASSLGDRAFSNQPQHF	TGTGCCAGCAGCTTAGGAGACAGGGCATTCAGCAATCAGCCCCAGCATTTT
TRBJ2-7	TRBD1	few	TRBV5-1	CASSLAQGAYEQYF	TGCGCCAGCAGCTTGGCCCAGGGGGCCTACGAGCAGTACTTC
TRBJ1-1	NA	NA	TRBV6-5	CASSYSRTATEAFF	TGTGCCAGCAGTTACTCTCGGACAGCCACTGAAGCTTTCTTT
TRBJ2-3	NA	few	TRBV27	CASRTRGGSTDTQYF	TGTGCCAGCAGAACGCGGGGCGGAAGCACAGATACGCAGTATTTT
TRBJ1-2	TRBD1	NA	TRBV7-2	CASSGTGLYGYTF	TGTGCCAGCAGCGGGACAGGACTCTATGGCTACACCTTC
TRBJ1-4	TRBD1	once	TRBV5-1	CASSLGQGANEKLFF	TGCGCCAGCAGCTTGGGACAGGGGGCTAATGAAAAACTGTTTTTT
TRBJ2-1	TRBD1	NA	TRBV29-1	CSVGHRTGEQFF	TGCAGCGTTGGCCATCGGACAGGGGAGCAGTTCTTC
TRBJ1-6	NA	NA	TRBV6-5	CASSYSILGGSPLHF	TGTGCCAGCAGTTACTCGATTCTCGGGGGTTCACCCCTCCACTTT
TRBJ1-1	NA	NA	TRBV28	CASSYYLGGNTEAFF	TGTGCCAGCAGTTACTATCTGGGGGGGAACACTGAAGCTTTCTTT
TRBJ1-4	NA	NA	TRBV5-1	CASSPLTTTNEKLFF	TGCGCCAGCAGCCCCTTGACAACAACTAATGAAAAACTGTTTTTT
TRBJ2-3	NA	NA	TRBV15	CATSRQGIGDTQYF	TGTGCCACCAGCAGGCAGGGTATTGGTGATACGCAGTATTTT
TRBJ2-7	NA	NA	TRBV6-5	CASSYSQGFYEQYF	TGTGCCAGCAGTTACTCTCAGGGATTCTACGAGCAGTACTTC
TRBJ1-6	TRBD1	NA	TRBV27	CASSLHTGASNSPLHF	TGTGCCAGCAGTTTACATACAGGGGCATCCAATTCACCCCTCCACTTT
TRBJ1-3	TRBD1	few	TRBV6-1	CASGGTGGTGNTIYF	TGTGCCAGCGGGGGGACAGGAGGGACTGGAAACACCATATATTTT
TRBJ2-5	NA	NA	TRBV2	CASSERLDEQETQYF	TGTGCCAGCAGTGAACGATTAGATGAACAAGAGACCCAGTACTTC
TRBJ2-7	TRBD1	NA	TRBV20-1	CSPGTGNEQYF	TGCAGTCCCGGGACAGGGAACGAGCAGTACTTC
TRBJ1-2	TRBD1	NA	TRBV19	CASTKRRLKGAYGYTF	TGTGCCAGTACCAAGAGGCGGTTAAAGGGGGCGTATGGCTACACCTTC
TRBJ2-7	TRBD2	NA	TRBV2	CASSVDSGASYEQYF	TGTGCCAGCAGTGTTGATAGCGGGGCCTCCTACGAGCAGTACTTC
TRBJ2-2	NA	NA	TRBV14	CASSHQGTSRELFF	TGTGCCAGCAGCCATCAGGGAACGTCTCGGGAGCTGTTTTTT
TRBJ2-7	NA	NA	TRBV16	CASSQSLESGPYEQYF	TGTGCCAGCAGCCAATCGTTGGAAAGCGGGCCATACGAGCAGTACTTC
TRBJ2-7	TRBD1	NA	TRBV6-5	CASSYGTGAWEQYF	TGTGCCAGCAGTTACGGGACAGGGGCCTGGGAGCAGTACTTC
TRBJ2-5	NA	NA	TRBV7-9	CASSLYARGETQYF	TGTGCCAGCAGCTTATACGCTAGGGGAGAGACCCAGTACTTC
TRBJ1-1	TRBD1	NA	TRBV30	CAWSAGDRLNTEAFF	TGTGCCTGGAGTGCTGGGGACAGATTGAACACTGAAGCTTTCTTT
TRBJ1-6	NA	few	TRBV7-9	CASSLEPGRSYNSPLHF	TGTGCCAGCAGCTTAGAGCCAGGCCGCTCCTATAATTCACCCCTCCACTTT
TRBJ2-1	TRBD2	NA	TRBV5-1	CASSFGRGGENEQFF	TGCGCCAGCAGCTTTGGACGGGGGGGCGAGAATGAGCAGTTCTTC